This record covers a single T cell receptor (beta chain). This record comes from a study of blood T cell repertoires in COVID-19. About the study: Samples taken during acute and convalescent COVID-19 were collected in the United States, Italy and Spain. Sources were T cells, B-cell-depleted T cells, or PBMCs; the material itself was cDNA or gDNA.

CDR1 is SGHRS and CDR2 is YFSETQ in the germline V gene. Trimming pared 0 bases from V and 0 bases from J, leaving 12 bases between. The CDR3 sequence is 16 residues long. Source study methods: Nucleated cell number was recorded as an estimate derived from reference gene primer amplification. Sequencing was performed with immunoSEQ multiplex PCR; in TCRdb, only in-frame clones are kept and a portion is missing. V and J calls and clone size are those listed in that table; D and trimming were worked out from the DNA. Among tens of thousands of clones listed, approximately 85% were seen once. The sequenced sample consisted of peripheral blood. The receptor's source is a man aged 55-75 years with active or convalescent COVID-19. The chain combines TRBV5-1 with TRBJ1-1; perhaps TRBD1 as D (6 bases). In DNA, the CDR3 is TGCGCCAGCAGCTTGGGGTGGACAGCTCTGAACACTGAAGCTTTCTTT. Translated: CASSLGWTALNTEAFF. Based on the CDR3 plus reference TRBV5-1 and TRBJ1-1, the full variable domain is KAGVTQTPRYLIKTRGQQVTLSCSPISGHRSVSWYQQTPGQGLQFLFEYFSETQRNKGNFPGRFSGRQFSNSRSEMNVSTLELGDSALYLCASSLGWTALNTEAFFGQGTRLTVV.